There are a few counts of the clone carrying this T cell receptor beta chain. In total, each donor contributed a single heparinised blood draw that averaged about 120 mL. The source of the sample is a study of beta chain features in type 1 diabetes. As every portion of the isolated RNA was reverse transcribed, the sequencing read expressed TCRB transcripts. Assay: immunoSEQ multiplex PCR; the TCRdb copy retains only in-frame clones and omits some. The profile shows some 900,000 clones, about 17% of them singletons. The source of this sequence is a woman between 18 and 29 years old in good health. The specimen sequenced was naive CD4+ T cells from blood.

The CDR3 region has the DNA TGTGCCAGCAGTAGGGACGCGGGAGGCTACTACGAGCAGTACTTC. As protein: CASSRDAGGYYEQYF. The rearrangement uses TRBV6-6 and TRBJ2-7, with TRBD2 identical over 8 bases. The trim removed 5 bases at V and 3 bases at J, leaving 9 bases unmatched. The CDR3 spans 15 residues. Germline lookup yields CDR1 MNHNY and CDR2 SVGAGI (reference sequence).